Presented here are 15 T cell receptor beta chains from one specimen sequenced in a study of long-term antiretroviral therapy in people with HIV. Researchers report immunoSEQ v3.0 was run at survey level. TCRdb's table, derived via immunoSEQ multiplex PCR, lists solely in-frame clones and lacks some. The table records 14,000 or so clones, roughly 77% of them present only once. Sequencing was performed on unsorted PBMCs, taken 3.1 years after starting antiretroviral therapy. The source is a man in his forties with HIV.

This clone was detected only once. The chain combines TRBV29-1 with TRBJ1-1; tentative D call: TRBD1 (5 bases). Germline values: CDR1 SQVTM, CDR2 ANQGSEA. This CDR3 spans 12 amino acids. V lost 4 bases and J lost 5, with 11 bases in between. In nucleotides, the CDR3 is TGCAGCGTTGGACAGTTCCTAACTGAAGCTTTCTTT. Its protein is CSVGQFLTEAFF.

The count of this clone is one. This rearrangement joins TRBV2 to TRBJ1-3, with D unresolved. CDR1 is SNHLY, CDR2 FYNNEI, per germline. CDR3 length: 12 amino acids. Trimming cost V 7 bases and J 0 bases, with 4 bases left between them. The DNA for the CDR3 is TGTGCCAGCAAGGGCTCTGGAAACACCATATATTTT. Protein sequence: CASKGSGNTIYF.

This clone was observed a handful of times. The chain recombines TRBV19 with TRBJ1-6; 8 positions match TRBD1. The CDR3 runs to 13 residues. The V gene end was trimmed by 5 bases and the J gene end by 14 bases; junction bases not matched to a gene: 8. CDR1 is LNHDA and CDR2 is SQIVND in the germline V gene (reference sequence). CDR3 residues: CASSPQGADALHF. CDR3 bases: TGTGCCAGTAGTCCCCAGGGGGCAGATGCCCTCCACTTT.

This rearrangement joins TRBV30 to TRBJ1-2; D remains unclear. V dropped 3 bases and J dropped 2 bases, with 1 base sitting between them. CDR1 and CDR2 (germline): GTSNPN, SVGIG (reference sequence). There are 10 residues in the CDR3. The CDR3 spells CAWRNYGYTF. DNA for the CDR3: TGTGCCTGGAGGAACTATGGCTACACCTTC.

This clone has only a few counts. The genes are TRBV7-9 and TRBJ2-7, with D uncertain. Germline values: CDR1 SEHNR, CDR2 FQNEAQ (reference sequence). V lost 5 bases, J lost 2 bases, and 19 bases lay in between. The CDR3 consists of 16 residues. The CDR3 reads CASSPSNGLSAYEQYF. CDR3 sequence (DNA): TGTGCCAGCAGCCCAAGCAACGGCCTAAGCGCCTACGAGCAGTACTTC.

This clone turned up a few times. The CDR3, as DNA: TGTGCCAGCAGTTCTGGACTAGCGGGGGGGCTGGTTGGCACAGATACGCAGTATTTT. Protein sequence: CASSSGLAGGLVGTDTQYF. V and J are TRBV7-6 and TRBJ2-3, with 15 bases fitting TRBD2. The CDR3 totals 19 residues. V trimming: 6 bases; J trimming: 1 base; junction bases outside the gene matches: 11. The germline V gene has CDR1 SGHVS and CDR2 FNYEAQ.

This rearrangement joins TRBV7-9 to TRBJ2-7; no clear D. Germline lookup yields CDR1 SEHNR and CDR2 FQNEAQ (reference sequence). This CDR3 is built from 11 residues. V shed 8 bases and J shed 3 bases, with 8 bases lying between them. CDR3 amino acids: CASGEGYEQYF. In DNA form, the CDR3 reads TGTGCCAGCGGGGAAGGCTACGAGCAGTACTTC.

The chain uses TRBV11-3 and TRBJ1-1, with D possibly TRBD1 on 6 matching bases. Germline V gene lookup returns CDR1 SGHNT and CDR2 YENEEA. The CDR3 is 15 residues long. V lost 5 bases, J lost 1 base, and 14 bases lay in between. Here the CDR3 reads CASSQKRGGNTEAFF. Written as DNA, the CDR3 is TGTGCCAGCAGCCAGAAGAGGGGGGGGAACACTGAAGCTTTCTTT.

V is TRBV2 and J is TRBJ2-2; D is possibly TRBD1 (6 bases). This CDR3 has 13 amino acids. Trimming cost V 1 base and J 8 bases, with 8 bases left between them. Looked up from germline, CDR1 is SNHLY and CDR2 is FYNNEI. The CDR3 region is CASSEGGPGELFF. The CDR3 coding sequence is TGTGCCAGCAGTGAAGGGGGGCCAGGGGAGCTGTTTTTT.

The J gene is TRBJ1-1, the V gene TRBV7-9, with D uncertain. This CDR3 has 11 amino acids. CDR1 is SEHNR and CDR2 is FQNEAQ in the germline V gene (reference sequence). Trimming took 0 bases from V and 13 from J, leaving 9 bases between them. CDR3 coding DNA: TGTGCCAGCAGCTTAGCCGGAAGCGGTTTCTTT. This encodes CASSLAGSGFF.

This clone was seen just once. This chain uses TRBV29-1 with TRBJ1-1, with D perhaps matching TRBD1 (5 bases). The CDR3 spans 13 residues. Germline V gene sequence: CDR1 SQVTM, CDR2 ANQGSEA. V was clipped by 3 bases and J by 1 base, with 9 bases between them. CDR3 in amino acids: CSVDGGGNTEAFF. The CDR3 DNA is TGCAGCGTTGATGGGGGGGGGAACACTGAAGCTTTCTTT.

The chain uses TRBV19 and TRBJ2-1; D possibly corresponds to TRBD2 (5 bases). V gave up 9 bases and J gave up 9 bases, with 12 bases separating them. The CDR3 is made up of 11 amino acids. Germline CDR1 and CDR2: LNHDA and SQIVND (reference sequence). The CDR3 nucleotides read TGTGCCAGCCTATCGGGGTTTGAGCAGTTCTTC. Its protein is CASLSGFEQFF.

The chain uses TRBV9 and TRBJ2-5; 8 nucleotides match TRBD1. Germline assignment: CDR1 SGDLS and CDR2 YYNGEE. The CDR3 length is 14 residues. Trimming took 4 bases from V and 4 from J; bases not matched to a gene: 6. The CDR3 spells CASSSRTGTETQYF. The DNA for the CDR3 is TGTGCCAGCAGCTCACGGACAGGGACAGAGACCCAGTACTTC. The whole variable domain, filled in from reference TRBV9 and TRBJ2-5, reads DSGVTQTPKHLITATGQRVTLRCSPRSGDLSVYWYQQSLDQGLQFLIQYYNGEERAKGNILERFSAQQFPDLHSELNLSSLELGDSALYFCASSSRTGTETQYFGPGTRLLVL.

This clone was counted once. CDR3 protein: CASSEVERSNQPQHF. In DNA, the CDR3 is TGTGCCAGCAGTGAGGTGGAGCGTAGCAATCAGCCCCAGCATTTT. The genes are TRBV2 and TRBJ1-5; D is undetermined. The V end was cut by 3 bases, the J end by 0 bases, with 9 bases between. In germline, CDR1 is SNHLY, CDR2 FYNNEI. The CDR3 extends over 15 amino acids. The full variable domain, rest sourced from reference TRBV2 and TRBJ1-5, is EPEVTQTPSHQVTQMGQEVILRCVPISNHLYFYWYRQILGQKVEFLVSFYNNEISEKSEIFDDQFSVERPDGSNFTLKIRSTKLEDSAMYFCASSEVERSNQPQHFGDGTRLSIL.

The CDR3 loop is CASGLTRDGLLRSTEAFF. DNA of the CDR3: TGTGCTAGTGGGCTCACCCGGGACGGATTACTTCGGAGCACTGAAGCTTTCTTT. This chain joins TRBV12-5 and TRBJ1-1, with D perhaps TRBD1 (5 bases). The germline V and J ends were trimmed by 6 bases and 4 bases, with 27 bases remaining between them. The CDR3 extends over 18 amino acids. Germline CDR1 LGHNT, CDR2 FRNRAP.